The T cell receptor (beta chain) under discussion was sequenced for a study of neurological immune-mediated disorders. Time point in this sample: longitudinal time-point 1 (baseline). Where libraries were unsorted, they were derived from 2 million PBMCs stored at -80 degrees C. Every sequencing run returned over 160 million TCR-beta sequences, which were derived from 15-18 subjects. TCRdb analysed the 5' RACE reads with MiXCR anew, one entry per CDR3 protein. The table includes approximately 49,000 distinct CDR3 sequences, less than 12% detected once. The CDR3 extends over 17 amino acids. Trimming at V came to 4 bases and at J to 2 bases, leaving 7 bases not matched to a gene. Germline V gene data show CDR1 as SNHLY and CDR2 as FYNNEI. Study observations and caveats: In HTLV-1-associated myelopathy, TCR clonal expansion was greatest, and in multiple sclerosis it was least, below healthy controls. None of the CDR3 amino acid sequences of expanded clones recurred across subjects, suggesting private repertoires in all groups.

This clonotype showed up many times. Antigen: not known. The specimen was PBMCs. The chain has TRBV2 and TRBJ2-2; TRBD2 matches at 10 bases. This TCR came from a woman between 40 and 55 years old in good health. This chain's CDR3 is CASSVMGLAQNTGELFF. The CDR3 coding sequence is TGTGCCAGCAGTGTAATGGGACTAGCGCAAAACACCGGGGAGCTGTTTTTT.